The entry that follows covers one T cell receptor (beta chain) sequence. Its antigen is still unknown. Sample donors were healthy Caucasian individuals that came from Russia, aged roughly 6 to 100. Each sample used at least 6 million PBMCs. Total RNA, at least 6 micrograms per sample, came from PBMCs. A sample-barcoded 5' primer and a J-beta primer mix were used in a second PCR of roughly 6 to 11 cycles. TCRdb reanalysed the 5' RACE reads using MiXCR and keeps one entry per CDR3 protein. Among fewer than 900,000 distinct CDR3 sequences listed, around 40% were seen once. These data are taken from a study of blood T cells in healthy people across ages. Whole-study findings and limits: Measured against age, TCR beta diversity per million T cells decreased in a roughly linear manner.

CDR3 length equals 14 residues. Germline V gene data show CDR1 as MNHNS and CDR2 as SASEGT. V lost 5 bases, J lost 3 bases, and 14 bases lay in between. The TCR was taken from a woman aged 55 to 70 in good health. Source material: blood. This chain connects TRBV6-1 to TRBJ2-7; D ambiguous. This CDR3 reads CASSPTGPLYEQYF. CDR3 in DNA: TGTGCCAGCAGTCCTACCGGACCTCTCTACGAGCAGTACTTC.